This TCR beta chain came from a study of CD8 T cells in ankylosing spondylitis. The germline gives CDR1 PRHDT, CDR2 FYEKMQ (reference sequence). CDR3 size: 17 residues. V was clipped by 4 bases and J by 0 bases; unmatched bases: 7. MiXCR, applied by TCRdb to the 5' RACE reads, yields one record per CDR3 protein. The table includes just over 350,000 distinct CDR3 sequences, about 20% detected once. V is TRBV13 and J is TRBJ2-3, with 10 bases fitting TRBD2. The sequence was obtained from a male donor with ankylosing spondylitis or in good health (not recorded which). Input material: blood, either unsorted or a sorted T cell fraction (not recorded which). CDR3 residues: CASSSWLAGGSTDTQYF. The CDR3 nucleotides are TGTGCCAGCAGCTCCTGGTTAGCGGGGGGAAGCACAGATACGCAGTATTTT.